This T cell receptor (beta chain) derives from a study of blood T cell repertoires in COVID-19 (dated by TCRdb to the early 2020s). A note on the overall study: Samples covering the acute and convalescent phases of COVID-19 were provided by collaborators in the United States, Italy and Spain. The material from the prospective study consisted of cDNA or gDNA derived from T cells, B-cell-depleted T cells, or PBMCs. Subjects who had been exposed to COVID-19, were actively infected with it, or had recovered from it provided the deeply sampled blood TCRbeta repertoires that made up the dataset. The repertoires were released in a freely available public database meant as a resource for research on the immune response to SARS-CoV-2. The samples were drawn from the first 160 participants of the ongoing ImmuneRACE study and from over 950 subjects provided by 6 global collaborators. A de-identified subject ID, COVID-19 status, age in years and sex were almost always included in the sample metadata. Where HLA class I and class II types were available, the types were taken from metadata supplied by the sample provider, not from assay-based typing.

Comment on this clone: Its antigen remains undetermined. No base quality information exists; no much larger clone differs at one position.

The germline V gene (reference sequence) supplies CDR1 LGHDT and CDR2 YNNKEL. V is clipped by 1 base and J by 1 base, and the sequence between their germline boundaries is 10 bases long. From the cysteine up to the phenylalanine, the CDR3 has a length of 15 residues. The CDR3 DNA has 45 bases and is translated from base 1. What the study reported, not specific to this receptor: Clinical and demographic metadata were provided uncurated, with the amount varying by source and participant.

The collaborating institutions used their own protocols to collect whole blood in K2EDTA tubes. For TCRbeta analysis, collaborator samples were shipped as frozen whole blood, as isolated PBMCs, or as DNA extracted from either sample type. TCRbeta CDR3 regions were amplified from genomic DNA by means of the immunoSEQ Assay, a bias-controlled multiplex PCR. The study's own analysis went as follows. The number of nucleated cells in each sample was estimated from the amplification of reference gene primers within the assay. Sequence reads were collapsed and filtered to measure the absolute abundance of every unique TCRbeta CDR3 rearrangement. For each sample, productive Simpson clonality was calculated by taking the square root of Simpson's diversity index across productive rearrangements. Sourced from immuneACCESS, this table was stored by TCRdb with only in-frame sequences that have V and J called. A share of the clones is absent; for the studies checked, an unresolved V gene accounts for under half, and the remainder has no known explanation. V and J calls and clone size follow that table, whereas D and trimming were derived from the DNA. The sample records about 94,000 clones, 84% of which are singletons. Jointly, the top ten make up approximately 6.7% of the sample.

The rearrangement joined TRBV3-1 (or the pseudogene TRBV3-2) to TRBJ1-2; the D gene identity is not certain. Sequencing was performed on peripheral blood. The sequence was collected from a man in his fifties or sixties with acute or convalescent COVID-19. The CDR3 region has the sequence CASSQGAGFNYGYTF. The DNA sequence reads TGTGCCAGCAGCCAAGGGGCGGGGTTTAACTATGGCTACACCTTC.